This note documents a single TCR beta chain sequence. Its target antigen remains unknown. It has no much larger one-base neighbor in the sample; base qualities were not kept. The data stem from a study of OX40 agonist ivuxolimab in advanced cancers. The study in broad terms: Ivuxolimab was a fully human IgG2 agonistic monoclonal antibody targeting the costimulatory receptor OX40 (CD134). In the dose-escalation cohort, more than 75% of patients were male, and the mean age was around 60 years, with a range of 23 to 79. Prior anti-PD-1, anti-PD-L1 or anti-CTLA-4 therapy was permitted, and checkpoint inhibitors had been received by about 36% of dose-escalation patients. Intravenous ivuxolimab was administered to patients every 2 weeks at six dose levels: 0.01, 0.1, 0.3, 1.5, 3 and 10 mg/kg. Peripheral TCRbeta sequencing aimed to test whether ivuxolimab altered TCR sequence diversity and caused clonal T-cell expansion. Partial responses occurred in three dose-escalation patients: two with cutaneous melanoma and one with hepatocellular carcinoma. The paper covers the monotherapy dose-escalation part of the phase I ivuxolimab trial, which included N of about 50 patients. Of the roughly 53 patients in dose escalation, some 19 had hepatocellular carcinoma, roughly 15 had melanoma, 9 had renal cell carcinoma and 9 had head and neck cancer. The full study reports these points: The antigen specificity of the peripheral T cells that underwent clonal expansion was not determined. In the 0.1-3.0 mg/kg groups, partial responders had among the lowest normalized peripheral clonal expansion, particularly in CD8+ T cells. After ivuxolimab, CD8+ T cells had more expanded clones than CD4+ T cells on average. Low levels of normalized T-cell clonal expansion were also seen in some nonresponding patients. At doses of 0.1 to 3.0 mg/kg, clonal expansion of both CD4+ and CD8+ blood T cells was observed from baseline to week 6.

For sequencing of the TCRbeta CDR3 region, genomic DNA was extracted from the sorted cells. The immunoSEQ Assay was used for sequencing of TCRbeta CDR3 regions. TCRdb stores this immuneACCESS table with in-frame sequences only. Part of the clones is absent; in the studies checked, under half of the shortfall reflects unresolved V genes, and no reason is known for the rest. The sample has 50,000 to 65,000 clones on record, around 90% of them singletons. More than 0.5% of the sample comes from the top ten. The trial excluded patients who had a history of autoimmune disease or were on systemic immunosuppression. Peripheral blood for TCR sequencing was collected from all dose cohorts at baseline, on cycle 4 day 1, and on cycle 7 day 1. Samples were obtained from an open-label, multicenter, first-in-human phase I dose-escalation trial of ivuxolimab. Adults with locally advanced or metastatic head and neck squamous cell, hepatocellular, melanoma or renal cell carcinoma were enrolled in the trial. Before TCR sequencing, CD4+ T cells and CD8+ T cells were sorted from peripheral blood as separate populations.

Measured from the cysteine to the phenylalanine, the CDR3 is 10 residues long. Only the CDR3 region is kept as DNA, spanning 30 bases read in frame from base 1. The germline V gene (reference sequence) sets CDR1 to DFQATT and CDR2 to SNEGSKA. Sequencing used CD4+ or CD8+ T cells sorted from blood, obtained in a trial of the OX40 agonist ivuxolimab. This chain is built from TRBV20-1 and TRBJ1-1; there is no confident call for the D gene. The receptor was derived from an adult with an advanced solid tumor such as melanoma, head and neck, liver or kidney cancer. The nucleotide sequence reads as follows: TGCAGCGCTTTCGATACTGAAGCTTTCTTT. It is translated as CSAFDTEAFF.